These T cell receptor beta chains were read from a single sample in a study of post-analysis software for immune sequencing data. Each CDR3 protein is one row after TCRdb ran MiXCR on the PCR reads. The sample consists of around 770,000 distinct CDR3 sequences, 40% to 55% of them appearing once. Source material: blood. These receptors were obtained from a girl under 18 with multiple sclerosis. Both conserved end residues are part of each CDR3. Each record gives: D gene, V gene, J gene, clone size, CDR3 protein, CDR3 DNA. A D gene is named only where the DNA matches it firmly. Part of the rows lack a size; the others show once, few, many or a class for expanded clones.

D: TRBD1
V: TRBV7-8
J: TRBJ2-7
size: few
CDR3: CASKEDRGYEQYF
DNA: TGTGCCAGCAAGGAGGACAGGGGTTACGAGCAGTACTTC

D: TRBD1
V: TRBV20-1
J: TRBJ1-1
size: once
CDR3: CSARGQGLLRAFF
DNA: TGCAGTGCCAGAGGACAGGGCCTCCTCCGAGCTTTCTTT

D: -
V: TRBV29-1
J: TRBJ2-3
size: -
CDR3: CSVESGRVTDTQYF
DNA: TGCAGCGTTGAGAGCGGCAGGGTCACAGATACGCAGTATTTT

D: TRBD1
V: TRBV12-5
J: TRBJ2-2
size: -
CDR3: CASGKQGAAGELFF
DNA: TGTGCTAGTGGAAAACAGGGGGCGGCCGGGGAGCTGTTTTTT

D: -
V: TRBV7-3
J: TRBJ2-5
size: once
CDR3: CASSPTLRGSYYNEQYF
DNA: TGTGCCAGCAGCCCCACCCTCAGGGGCTCGTACTACAATGAGCAGTACTTC

D: -
V: TRBV5-1
J: TRBJ2-3
size: -
CDR3: CASLKEGIRDTQYF
DNA: TGCGCCAGCCTGAAGGAAGGGATAAGGGATACGCAGTATTTT

D: TRBD2
V: TRBV12-3/TRBV12-4
J: TRBJ2-2
size: -
CDR3: CASSRLAGGSSGTGELFF
DNA: TGTGCCAGCAGCCGACTAGCGGGAGGGTCATCTGGCACCGGGGAGCTGTTTTTT

D: TRBD2
V: TRBV4-2
J: TRBJ2-1
size: few
CDR3: CASSPGTSGGYEQFF
DNA: TGTGCCAGCAGCCCGGGGACTAGCGGTGGGTATGAGCAGTTCTTC

D: TRBD1
V: TRBV7-9
J: TRBJ1-4
size: -
CDR3: CASSPPPGQGEGKLFF
DNA: TGTGCCAGCAGCCCCCCGCCGGGACAGGGGGAAGGAAAACTGTTTTTT

D: TRBD2
V: TRBV5-1
J: TRBJ2-3
size: -
CDR3: CASRLEGGADTQYF
DNA: TGCGCCAGCAGATTGGAGGGAGGGGCAGATACGCAGTATTTT

D: -
V: TRBV29-1
J: TRBJ1-2
size: -
CDR3: CSVGGVGGEGYTF
DNA: TGCAGCGTTGGAGGGGTCGGAGGAGAGGGCTACACCTTC

D: TRBD1
V: TRBV6-5
J: TRBJ2-4
size: -
CDR3: CASSSEPGGWAKNIQYF
DNA: TGTGCCAGCAGTTCGGAGCCAGGGGGCTGGGCCAAAAACATTCAGTACTTC

D: TRBD1
V: TRBV6-5
J: TRBJ1-5
size: -
CDR3: CASSSSGGHQPQHF
DNA: TGTGCCAGCAGTTCCTCAGGGGGCCATCAGCCCCAGCATTTT

D: TRBD1
V: TRBV12-3/TRBV12-4
J: TRBJ1-4
size: -
CDR3: CASRIQGADEKLFF
DNA: TGTGCCAGCAGAATACAGGGGGCCGATGAAAAACTGTTTTTT

D: -
V: TRBV9
J: TRBJ2-3
size: -
CDR3: CASSVLQGGADTQYF
DNA: TGTGCCAGCAGCGTTTTACAGGGGGGGGCAGATACGCAGTATTTT

D: TRBD2
V: TRBV6-1
J: TRBJ2-7
size: few
CDR3: CASSEAPGLAGGPAYEQYF
DNA: TGTGCCAGCAGTGAAGCCCCGGGACTAGCGGGAGGCCCAGCCTACGAGCAGTACTTC

D: -
V: TRBV10-2
J: TRBJ2-1
size: -
CDR3: CASSERGPAGVGNEQFF
DNA: TGCGCCAGCAGTGAGAGGGGGCCAGCGGGAGTAGGCAATGAGCAGTTCTTC

D: TRBD1
V: TRBV29-1
J: TRBJ2-7
size: -
CDR3: CSVEEGTATYYEQYF
DNA: TGCAGCGTTGAAGAGGGGACAGCTACCTACTACGAGCAGTACTTC

D: -
V: TRBV20-1
J: TRBJ2-7
size: few
CDR3: CSATNNYEQYF
DNA: TGCAGTGCTACCAACAACTACGAGCAGTACTTC

D: -
V: TRBV30
J: TRBJ2-1
size: few
CDR3: CAWSVRSYEQFF
DNA: TGTGCCTGGAGTGTACGAAGTTATGAGCAGTTCTTC

D: -
V: TRBV4-1
J: TRBJ2-5
size: -
CDR3: CASSPLGSDQETQYF
DNA: TGCGCCAGCAGCCCGCTAGGCTCGGACCAAGAGACCCAGTACTTC

D: -
V: TRBV7-3
J: TRBJ1-4
size: -
CDR3: CASSSRGRDNNEKLFF
DNA: TGTGCCAGCAGCTCCCGCGGGAGGGACAATAATGAAAAACTGTTTTTT

D: TRBD1
V: TRBV20-1
J: TRBJ2-1
size: few
CDR3: CSAGGQGVAYNEQFF
DNA: TGCAGTGCTGGTGGACAGGGAGTCGCCTACAATGAGCAGTTCTTC

D: -
V: TRBV4-3
J: TRBJ1-1
size: -
CDR3: CASSSYVGGNTEAFF
DNA: TGCGCCAGCAGCTCGTACGTAGGCGGGAACACTGAAGCTTTCTTT

D: TRBD2
V: TRBV9
J: TRBJ2-1
size: -
CDR3: CASSGLAAGAYNEQFF
DNA: TGTGCCAGCAGCGGCTTGGCAGCGGGGGCCTACAATGAGCAGTTCTTC

D: -
V: TRBV29-1
J: TRBJ2-7
size: -
CDR3: CSVDPLGEQYF
DNA: TGCAGCGTTGACCCCCTCGGTGAGCAGTACTTC

D: -
V: TRBV5-1
J: TRBJ2-5
size: -
CDR3: CASSSWVGETQYF
DNA: TGCGCCAGCAGCTCATGGGTCGGAGAGACCCAGTACTTC

D: TRBD2
V: TRBV9
J: TRBJ2-3
size: few
CDR3: CASSPRTSGSADTQYF
DNA: TGTGCCAGCAGCCCTCGGACTAGCGGGAGTGCAGATACGCAGTATTTT

D: TRBD2
V: TRBV5-1
J: TRBJ2-1
size: -
CDR3: CASSLLTSGGNNEQFF
DNA: TGCGCCAGCAGCTTATTGACTAGCGGGGGAAACAATGAGCAGTTCTTC

D: TRBD2
V: TRBV20-1
J: TRBJ2-1
size: few
CDR3: CSARGWGERGDNEQFF
DNA: TGCAGTGCTAGAGGCTGGGGTGAGCGGGGGGACAATGAGCAGTTCTTC

D: -
V: TRBV9
J: TRBJ2-2
size: -
CDR3: CASSSTCDTGELFF
DNA: TGTGCCAGCAGCTCCACATGTGACACCGGGGAGCTGTTTTTT

D: -
V: TRBV28
J: TRBJ1-5
size: -
CDR3: CASSLLGRISNQPQHF
DNA: TGTGCCAGCAGCCTTTTAGGCAGGATTAGCAATCAGCCCCAGCATTTT

D: -
V: TRBV12-3/TRBV12-4
J: TRBJ2-1
size: -
CDR3: CASKPGPEQFF
DNA: TGTGCCAGCAAACCGGGACCCGAGCAGTTCTTC

D: TRBD1
V: TRBV6-5
J: TRBJ2-7
size: many
CDR3: CASSYGTGTYEQYF
DNA: TGTGCCAGCAGTTACGGGACAGGGACCTACGAGCAGTACTTC

D: TRBD1
V: TRBV10-3
J: TRBJ2-7
size: -
CDR3: CGTRDRESSYEQYF
DNA: TGTGGGACGAGGGACAGGGAGAGCTCCTACGAGCAGTACTTC

D: -
V: TRBV5-6
J: TRBJ2-7
size: few
CDR3: CASSSDGSMYEQYF
DNA: TGTGCCAGCAGCTCCGACGGATCCATGTACGAGCAGTACTTC

D: -
V: TRBV12-3/TRBV12-4
J: TRBJ1-4
size: -
CDR3: CASSPQGIGEKLFF
DNA: TGTGCCAGCAGTCCACAGGGTATAGGCGAAAAACTGTTTTTT

D: -
V: TRBV20-1
J: TRBJ2-1
size: -
CDR3: CSARRGVREQFF
DNA: TGCAGTGCTAGGCGTGGGGTCCGGGAGCAGTTCTTC

D: TRBD2
V: TRBV28
J: TRBJ2-5
size: -
CDR3: CASREHGTSRETQYF
DNA: TGTGCCAGCAGGGAGCATGGGACTAGTCGCGAGACCCAGTACTTC

D: -
V: TRBV20-1
J: TRBJ2-1
size: -
CDR3: CSARDLAGPSHDEQFF
DNA: TGCAGTGCTAGAGATCTCGCGGGCCCTTCGCACGATGAGCAGTTCTTC

D: TRBD2
V: TRBV20-1
J: TRBJ2-7
size: -
CDR3: CSARIGLAGDAYEQYF
DNA: TGCAGTGCTAGGATAGGACTAGCGGGAGATGCCTACGAGCAGTACTTC

D: -
V: TRBV12-3/TRBV12-4
J: TRBJ2-3
size: -
CDR3: CASGGGATSTDTQYF
DNA: TGTGCCAGCGGGGGAGGAGCAACTAGCACAGATACGCAGTATTTT

D: -
V: TRBV6-6
J: TRBJ1-4
size: few
CDR3: CASSPEGSFFINEKLFF
DNA: TGTGCCAGCAGTCCGGAGGGCAGCTTCTTCATTAATGAAAAACTGTTTTTT

D: -
V: TRBV7-2
J: TRBJ1-2
size: -
CDR3: CASSLSLGPNYGYTF
DNA: TGTGCCAGCAGCTTAAGTCTAGGCCCAAACTATGGCTACACCTTC

D: TRBD1
V: TRBV5-1
J: TRBJ2-2
size: few
CDR3: CASRRTWTGGTGELFF
DNA: TGCGCCAGCAGAAGAACGTGGACAGGGGGCACCGGGGAGCTGTTTTTT

D: TRBD1
V: TRBV10-3
J: TRBJ2-5
size: few
CDR3: CAISSRDSQTQYF
DNA: TGTGCCATCAGTTCCCGGGACAGCCAGACCCAGTACTTC

D: -
V: TRBV15
J: TRBJ1-1
size: few
CDR3: CATSREAALFEAFF
DNA: TGTGCCACCAGCAGAGAGGCGGCCCTATTTGAAGCTTTCTTT

D: -
V: TRBV27
J: TRBJ2-3
size: -
CDR3: CASAPTRFPDTQYF
DNA: TGTGCCAGTGCTCCGACCCGTTTCCCAGATACGCAGTATTTT

D: TRBD1
V: TRBV7-2
J: TRBJ2-1
size: -
CDR3: CASSPRDRAYNEQFF
DNA: TGTGCCAGCAGCCCCCGGGACAGGGCTTACAATGAGCAGTTCTTC

D: -
V: TRBV6-1
J: TRBJ1-2
size: few
CDR3: CASSLRDIYGYTF
DNA: TGTGCCAGCAGTTTACGGGACATCTATGGCTACACCTTC

D: -
V: TRBV10-3
J: TRBJ1-6
size: -
CDR3: CAISRQNNSPLHF
DNA: TGTGCCATCAGTAGGCAGAATAATTCACCCCTCCACTTT

D: TRBD2
V: TRBV6-6
J: TRBJ2-3
size: few
CDR3: CASSEREGPGDTQYF
DNA: TGTGCCAGCAGTGAGCGGGAGGGCCCAGGAGATACGCAGTATTTT

D: TRBD1
V: TRBV5-4
J: TRBJ2-7
size: -
CDR3: CASSFDRANEQYF
DNA: TGTGCCAGCAGCTTCGACAGGGCTAACGAGCAGTACTTC

D: -
V: TRBV3-1
J: TRBJ2-5
size: -
CDR3: CASSPGLPRETQYF
DNA: TGTGCCAGCAGCCCGGGACTCCCGCGAGAGACCCAGTACTTC

D: -
V: TRBV7-3
J: TRBJ2-1
size: -
CDR3: CASSSGAGGEQFF
DNA: TGTGCCAGCAGCTCAGGGGCTGGAGGTGAGCAGTTCTTC